A selection of T cell receptor beta chains follows, all from one sample in a study of blood T cell repertoires in COVID-19. The data were produced by immunoSEQ multiplex PCR, yet TCRdb's version contains in-frame clones alone and is incomplete. The table shows hundreds of thousands of clones, with more than 75% occurring only once. Sequenced sample: PBMCs or T cells enriched from blood (not recorded which). The receptors stem from a man aged 30 to 45 who had recovered from COVID-19. CDR3s include the opening cysteine and the closing phenylalanine or tryptophan. The D gene is left open where the match is weak. Clone sizes are given selectively: once, few, many, or a class where the clone is expanded.

J gene: TRBJ2-2; V gene: TRBV6-5; D gene: TRBD1; clone size: NA; CDR3 DNA: TGTGCCAGCAGTCTGGGGGACAGTAACACCGGGGAGCTGTTTTTT; CDR3 protein: CASSLGDSNTGELFF
J gene: TRBJ1-2; V gene: TRBV27; D gene: NA; clone size: NA; CDR3 DNA: TGTGCCAGCAGTTTACGCCAGAACCTCGACTATGGCTACACCTTC; CDR3 protein: CASSLRQNLDYGYTF
J gene: TRBJ2-5; V gene: TRBV11-3; D gene: NA; clone size: NA; CDR3 DNA: TGTGCCAGCAGCTTTTCATCGGGGGTCCCCGAGACCCAGTACTTC; CDR3 protein: CASSFSSGVPETQYF
J gene: TRBJ2-1; V gene: TRBV5-1; D gene: TRBD2; clone size: NA; CDR3 DNA: TGCGCCAGCAGCTTGGTCGGGACTAGTCGAGGTAATGAGCAGTTCTTC; CDR3 protein: CASSLVGTSRGNEQFF
J gene: TRBJ1-2; V gene: TRBV6-5; D gene: NA; clone size: NA; CDR3 DNA: TGTGCCAGCAGTTACTCGGAGCGTTTGGATGGCTACACCTTC; CDR3 protein: CASSYSERLDGYTF
J gene: TRBJ2-1; V gene: TRBV7-9; D gene: TRBD2; clone size: NA; CDR3 DNA: TGTGCCAGCAGCTTGCTAGCGGGGCTATACAATGAGCAGTTCTTC; CDR3 protein: CASSLLAGLYNEQFF
J gene: TRBJ2-1; V gene: TRBV19; D gene: TRBD1; clone size: once; CDR3 DNA: TGTGCCAGTAGACAGGGGAGACAGGGGCGAAATGAGCAGTTCTTC; CDR3 protein: CASRQGRQGRNEQFF
J gene: TRBJ2-6; V gene: TRBV5-1; D gene: NA; clone size: NA; CDR3 DNA: TGCGCCAGCAGCTTGGGAACGAGCTCTGGGGCCAACGTCCTGACTTTC; CDR3 protein: CASSLGTSSGANVLTF
J gene: TRBJ2-1; V gene: TRBV5-1; D gene: NA; clone size: NA; CDR3 DNA: TGCGCCAGCAGGGTAGCGGAGCCCTACAATGAGCAGTTCTTC; CDR3 protein: CASRVAEPYNEQFF
J gene: TRBJ2-3; V gene: TRBV12-3/TRBV12-4; D gene: NA; clone size: NA; CDR3 DNA: TGTGCCAGCAGAGAGTCAGATACGCAGTATTTT; CDR3 protein: CASRESDTQYF
J gene: TRBJ2-7; V gene: TRBV5-1; D gene: NA; clone size: NA; CDR3 DNA: TGCGCCAGCAGCTTGGTTGCGCTAGGGGGCTCCTACGAGCAGTACTTC; CDR3 protein: CASSLVALGGSYEQYF
J gene: TRBJ1-5; V gene: TRBV27; D gene: NA; clone size: few; CDR3 DNA: TGTGCCAGCAGTCTGGTAGGAGGACAGCCCCAGCATTTT; CDR3 protein: CASSLVGGQPQHF
J gene: TRBJ1-2; V gene: TRBV5-5; D gene: NA; clone size: NA; CDR3 DNA: TGTGCCAGCAGCTTGGGTACAGGCCTAGGTGGCTATGGCTACACCTTC; CDR3 protein: CASSLGTGLGGYGYTF
J gene: TRBJ2-7; V gene: TRBV28; D gene: NA; clone size: NA; CDR3 DNA: TGTGCCAGCGGACAGCCCGAGCAGTACTTC; CDR3 protein: CASGQPEQYF
J gene: TRBJ1-2; V gene: TRBV4-2; D gene: NA; clone size: NA; CDR3 DNA: TGTGCCAGCAGCCAAGAGAGAAATGGTAACTATGGCTACACCTTC; CDR3 protein: CASSQERNGNYGYTF
J gene: TRBJ1-1; V gene: TRBV11-1; D gene: NA; clone size: few; CDR3 DNA: TGTGCCAGCAGCTTATGGTCGAGCGCTGAAGCTTTCTTT; CDR3 protein: CASSLWSSAEAFF
J gene: TRBJ2-5; V gene: TRBV21-1; D gene: NA; clone size: NA; CDR3 DNA: TGTGCCAGCAGCTCTCATCGGGGGCCGGGACTACTCCAAGAGACCCAGTACTTC; CDR3 protein: CASSSHRGPGLLQETQYF
J gene: TRBJ1-4; V gene: TRBV18; D gene: TRBD1; clone size: NA; CDR3 DNA: TGTGCCAGCTCACCCGGACAGGCCCTTGGAGAAAAACTGTTTTTT; CDR3 protein: CASSPGQALGEKLFF
J gene: TRBJ1-6; V gene: TRBV5-5; D gene: NA; clone size: NA; CDR3 DNA: TGTGCCAGCAGCTTGGAATCCGGGACATATTCACCCCTCCACTTT; CDR3 protein: CASSLESGTYSPLHF
J gene: TRBJ2-7; V gene: TRBV5-1; D gene: NA; clone size: NA; CDR3 DNA: TGCGCCAGCAGCTTGGCCTCCCCCTACGAGCAGTACTTC; CDR3 protein: CASSLASPYEQYF
J gene: TRBJ1-1; V gene: TRBV10-3; D gene: NA; clone size: NA; CDR3 DNA: TGTGCCATCAGTTTTGGACAGTTGAACACTGAAGCTTTCTTT; CDR3 protein: CAISFGQLNTEAFF
J gene: TRBJ1-1; V gene: TRBV29-1; D gene: NA; clone size: NA; CDR3 DNA: TGCAGCGTTGAGAGGTCCGGGAGCTACACTGAAGCTTTCTTT; CDR3 protein: CSVERSGSYTEAFF
J gene: TRBJ1-3; V gene: TRBV28; D gene: NA; clone size: NA; CDR3 DNA: TGTGCCAGCAGTTTAGGGCGCTCTGGAAACACCATATATTTT; CDR3 protein: CASSLGRSGNTIYF
J gene: TRBJ1-4; V gene: TRBV19; D gene: NA; clone size: NA; CDR3 DNA: TGTGCCAGTAGCCGTCTCGTTGACAGTCCTAATGAAAAACTGTTTTTT; CDR3 protein: CASSRLVDSPNEKLFF
J gene: TRBJ2-7; V gene: TRBV19; D gene: TRBD2; clone size: once; CDR3 DNA: TGTGCCAGTAGTATAGACCCTAGCGGGAGCTCCTACGAGCAGTACTTC; CDR3 protein: CASSIDPSGSSYEQYF
J gene: TRBJ2-5; V gene: TRBV11-3; D gene: TRBD2; clone size: few; CDR3 DNA: TGTGCCAGCAGCTTATCAGTGGGAGGGCCAAAATTCGGAGAGACCCAGTACTTC; CDR3 protein: CASSLSVGGPKFGETQYF
J gene: TRBJ2-7; V gene: TRBV19; D gene: NA; clone size: NA; CDR3 DNA: TGTGCCAGTAGTCCCAGTCCGGGATACGAGCAGTACTTC; CDR3 protein: CASSPSPGYEQYF
J gene: TRBJ2-7; V gene: TRBV7-9; D gene: NA; clone size: NA; CDR3 DNA: TGTGCCAGCAGCTTTGGTAATAGGGGGGAGCAGTACTTC; CDR3 protein: CASSFGNRGEQYF
J gene: TRBJ2-3; V gene: TRBV11-3; D gene: NA; clone size: NA; CDR3 DNA: TGTGCCAGCAGCTCATTAGGAGTTATTCTCGCAGATACGCAGTATTTT; CDR3 protein: CASSSLGVILADTQYF
J gene: TRBJ1-5; V gene: TRBV19; D gene: NA; clone size: NA; CDR3 DNA: TGTGCCAGTAGTATAGTCCGGGTACATCAGCCCCAGCATTTT; CDR3 protein: CASSIVRVHQPQHF
J gene: TRBJ2-2; V gene: TRBV12-3/TRBV12-4; D gene: NA; clone size: NA; CDR3 DNA: TGTGCCAGCGAGTGGGAAGGGAGCGGGGAGCTGTTTTTT; CDR3 protein: CASEWEGSGELFF
J gene: TRBJ1-1; V gene: TRBV19; D gene: NA; clone size: NA; CDR3 DNA: TGTGCCAGTAGTTCCAGGACATCCGGTTTGACTGAAGCTTTCTTT; CDR3 protein: CASSSRTSGLTEAFF
J gene: TRBJ1-1; V gene: TRBV10-2; D gene: NA; clone size: NA; CDR3 DNA: TGCGCCAGCAGCAAACTGGACAGTTCGGGGAACACTGAAGCTTTCTTT; CDR3 protein: CASSKLDSSGNTEAFF
J gene: TRBJ1-2; V gene: TRBV7-2; D gene: TRBD1; clone size: NA; CDR3 DNA: TGTGCCAGCAGCTTAAGCCCCGGACAGGGGTACGGTGGCTACACCTTC; CDR3 protein: CASSLSPGQGYGGYTF
J gene: TRBJ1-1; V gene: TRBV16; D gene: TRBD1; clone size: NA; CDR3 DNA: TGTGCCAGCAGCCTCGACAGGGTAGGTGAAGCTTTCTTT; CDR3 protein: CASSLDRVGEAFF
J gene: TRBJ1-4; V gene: TRBV3-1/TRBV3-2; D gene: NA; clone size: NA; CDR3 DNA: TGTGCCAGCAGCCCAAGTAGGGGAAGGACTAATGAAAAACTGTTTTTT; CDR3 protein: CASSPSRGRTNEKLFF
J gene: TRBJ2-3; V gene: TRBV11-2; D gene: TRBD2; clone size: NA; CDR3 DNA: TGTGCCAGCAGCTTTGTCGGGAGGGGCACAGATACGCAGTATTTT; CDR3 protein: CASSFVGRGTDTQYF
J gene: TRBJ1-6; V gene: TRBV28; D gene: NA; clone size: NA; CDR3 DNA: TGTGCCAGCAGTTCACCGACAGTTTCTAATTCACCCCTCCACTTT; CDR3 protein: CASSSPTVSNSPLHF
J gene: TRBJ1-4; V gene: TRBV6-6; D gene: TRBD1; clone size: once; CDR3 DNA: TGTGCCAGCAGTTTTGCTCCGGGGACAGGGCATGAAAAACTGTTTTTT; CDR3 protein: CASSFAPGTGHEKLFF
J gene: TRBJ2-7; V gene: TRBV5-4; D gene: NA; clone size: NA; CDR3 DNA: TGTGCCAGCAGCTTGGACTTTTCCGAGCAGTACTTC; CDR3 protein: CASSLDFSEQYF
J gene: TRBJ2-7; V gene: TRBV27; D gene: TRBD1; clone size: NA; CDR3 DNA: TGTGCCAGCAGTGGGGGACAGGGCTTCCCCTACGAGCAGTACTTC; CDR3 protein: CASSGGQGFPYEQYF
J gene: TRBJ2-5; V gene: TRBV7-9; D gene: NA; clone size: NA; CDR3 DNA: TGTGCCAGCAGCTTAGCGGGGGGTTACCAAGAGACCCAGTACTTC; CDR3 protein: CASSLAGGYQETQYF
J gene: TRBJ2-5; V gene: TRBV11-2; D gene: TRBD2; clone size: NA; CDR3 DNA: TGTGCCAGCAGCGTTAGCCGCCTAGCGGGAAGAGAGACCCAGTACTTC; CDR3 protein: CASSVSRLAGRETQYF
J gene: TRBJ1-5; V gene: TRBV30; D gene: NA; clone size: NA; CDR3 DNA: TGTGCCTGGAGTAGAGGAAGGGGAAATCAGCCCCAGCATTTT; CDR3 protein: CAWSRGRGNQPQHF
J gene: TRBJ2-1; V gene: TRBV7-9; D gene: NA; clone size: NA; CDR3 DNA: TGTGCCAGCAGCTTACTCCGCCGACTAGAGAGGCCCTACAATGAGCAGTTCTTC; CDR3 protein: CASSLLRRLERPYNEQFF
J gene: TRBJ1-2; V gene: TRBV4-1; D gene: TRBD1; clone size: NA; CDR3 DNA: TGCGCCAGCAGCCAGTCACAGGGGATCTATGGCTACACCTTC; CDR3 protein: CASSQSQGIYGYTF
J gene: TRBJ2-7; V gene: TRBV9; D gene: NA; clone size: NA; CDR3 DNA: TGTGCCAGCAGCGACCAGTTGGTAGCCCCCTACGAGCAGTACTTC; CDR3 protein: CASSDQLVAPYEQYF
J gene: TRBJ1-6; V gene: TRBV5-1; D gene: TRBD1; clone size: NA; CDR3 DNA: TGCGCCAGCAGCTCCGGACAGGGGGCAAATTCACCCCTCCACTTT; CDR3 protein: CASSSGQGANSPLHF
J gene: TRBJ2-3; V gene: TRBV7-2; D gene: NA; clone size: NA; CDR3 DNA: TGTGCCAGCAGCTTAGCGGCCCCATTAAGCACAGATACGCAGTATTTT; CDR3 protein: CASSLAAPLSTDTQYF
J gene: TRBJ2-3; V gene: TRBV12-3/TRBV12-4; D gene: NA; clone size: NA; CDR3 DNA: TGTGCCAGCAGTCCGAGCTACACAGATACGCAGTATTTT; CDR3 protein: CASSPSYTDTQYF
J gene: TRBJ1-1; V gene: TRBV7-7; D gene: NA; clone size: NA; CDR3 DNA: TGTGCTAGCAGCTCCGCAGTGAACACTGAAGCTTTCTTT; CDR3 protein: CASSSAVNTEAFF